These 26 T cell receptor beta chains came from one sample sequenced in a study of control samples from healthy donors and cancer patients. The table came from immunoSEQ multiplex PCR; TCRdb's copy has only in-frame clones and leaves some out. The data contain roughly 450,000 clones, around nine tenths of them singletons. Sequencing used PBMCs. These receptors all come from a man aged 35 to 55 with head and neck cancer.

The V call is TRBV28, the J call TRBJ2-5, with 7 positions matching TRBD2. V was clipped by 7 bases and J by 0 bases; unmatched bases: 11. Germline V gives CDR1 MDHEN, CDR2 SYDVKM. This CDR3 is built from 16 residues. The CDR3 loop is CASITGGRPDQETQYF. CDR3 coding DNA: TGTGCCAGCATCACGGGAGGTCGGCCGGACCAAGAGACCCAGTACTTC.

The chain recombines TRBV29-1 with TRBJ1-2, with TRBD1 identical over 7 bases. V shed 3 bases and J 5 bases; nucleotides not matched to a gene: 12. CDR1 SQVTM and CDR2 ANQGSEA come from the germline V gene. The CDR3 is 15 amino acids. CDR3 amino acids: CSVEDPGTEVYGYTF. The CDR3 coding sequence is TGCAGCGTTGAGGATCCCGGGACAGAAGTTTATGGCTACACCTTC.

The chain recombines TRBV4-2 with TRBJ2-3; 7 bases align to TRBD2. Germline CDR1 reads LGHNA; CDR2 reads YNFKEQ. The CDR3 is 16 residues long. V gave up 1 base and J gave up 1 base; unmatched junction bases: 5. The CDR3 here is CASSQAEGGGTDTQYF. DNA for the CDR3: TGTGCCAGCAGCCAAGCCGAGGGAGGGGGCACAGATACGCAGTATTTT.

The chain links TRBV9 to TRBJ2-7; D possibly corresponds to TRBD1 (6 bases). Germline V gene data show CDR1 as SGDLS and CDR2 as YYNGEE. This CDR3 is built from 14 residues. Between the trimmed V and J ends, which lost 4 bases and 0 bases, there was a span of 11 bases. The CDR3: CASSNGQSSYEQYF. The CDR3 DNA sequence: TGTGCCAGCAGCAATGGACAGAGCTCCTACGAGCAGTACTTC. The full variable domain, rest sourced from reference TRBV9 and TRBJ2-7, is DSGVTQTPKHLITATGQRVTLRCSPRSGDLSVYWYQQSLDQGLQFLIQYYNGEERAKGNILERFSAQQFPDLHSELNLSSLELGDSALYFCASSNGQSSYEQYFGPGTRLTVT.

This chain links TRBV5-1 with TRBJ1-2, with D perhaps matching TRBD1 (5 bases). CDR1 is SGHRS and CDR2 is YFSETQ in the germline V gene. Deletions cut 0 bases from V and 5 bases from J, with 14 bases between. This CDR3 spans 15 amino acids. CDR3 amino acids: CASSLGGTADYGYTF. CDR3 DNA: TGCGCCAGCAGCTTGGGGGGGACGGCTGATTATGGCTACACCTTC. Together with reference TRBV5-1 and TRBJ1-2, the CDR3 gives the full variable domain: KAGVTQTPRYLIKTRGQQVTLSCSPISGHRSVSWYQQTPGQGLQFLFEYFSETQRNKGNFPGRFSGRQFSNSRSEMNVSTLELGDSALYLCASSLGGTADYGYTFGSGTRLTVV.

DNA for the CDR3: TGTGCCAGCAGTTTTTCGGGAGCGGTCACCGGGGAGCTGTTTTTT. Protein product: CASSFSGAVTGELFF. This chain connects TRBV28 to TRBJ2-2; TRBD2 might be the D (6 bases). With 3 bases removed from V and 4 bases from J, the gap between germline ends came to 12 bases. The CDR3 loop spans 15 amino acids. Germline V lookup: CDR1 MDHEN, CDR2 SYDVKM.

The chain has TRBV6-4 and TRBJ1-1, with no clear D. V lost 3 bases and J lost 1, with 6 bases in between. Germline assignment: CDR1 MRHNA and CDR2 SNTAGT. The length of the CDR3 is 13 residues. CDR3 bases: TGTGCCAGCAGTGAGGCAGCGAACACTGAAGCTTTCTTT. Its protein product is CASSEAANTEAFF.

This clone has only one observation. V is TRBV21-1 and J is TRBJ2-6; the table's TRBD2 call for D was not verified on the DNA. TRBV21-1 is labeled a pseudogene. This CDR3 is 21 amino acids long. For the CDR3, the DNA is TGTGCCAGCAGCAAAGCGCTCGGAGGACTAGCGGGGGGGCCTGGGGCCAACGTCCTGACTTTC. The encoded protein is CASSKALGGLAGGPGANVLTF.

The rearrangement uses TRBV7-8 and TRBJ1-6; perhaps TRBD1 as D (6 bases). With 5 bases removed from V and 9 bases from J, the gap between germline ends came to 14 bases. CDR3 length: 14 residues. CDR1 is SGHVS and CDR2 is FQNEAQ in the germline V gene. The CDR3 region is CASSPGGRSSPLHF. CDR3 bases: TGTGCCAGCAGCCCCGGGGGCAGGTCTTCACCCCTCCACTTT.

The chain uses TRBV2 and TRBJ2-1, with a possible D match to TRBD2 (5 bases). Germline V gives CDR1 SNHLY, CDR2 FYNNEI. The CDR3 contains 13 residues. Trimming left V 8 bases short and J 5 bases short, with 13 bases between. The CDR3 reads CASSIGLDNEQFF. For the CDR3, the DNA is TGTGCCAGCTCTATTGGACTTGACAATGAGCAGTTCTTC.

The rearrangement links TRBV10-1 to TRBJ2-6; 7 positions match TRBD2. The CDR3 runs to 16 residues. Trimming took 6 bases from V and 0 from J; bases not matched to a gene: 5. Germline values: CDR1 WNHNN, CDR2 SYGVQD (reference sequence). DNA of the CDR3: TGCGCCAGCAGGGGTAGCGGGCCCTCTGGGGCCAACGTCCTGACTTTC. This gives the protein CASRGSGPSGANVLTF.

The CDR3 region is CASSSQGTGSYEQYF. The CDR3 DNA reads as TGTGCCAGCAGTTCCCAAGGGACAGGGTCCTACGAGCAGTACTTC. V gene TRBV28 combines with J gene TRBJ2-7, with 9 bases that match TRBD1. Unmatched junction bases numbered 5, after V lost 4 bases and J lost 1 base. The CDR3 has 15 residues. Germline CDR1 is MDHEN and CDR2 is SYDVKM.

This sequence joins TRBV5-4 and TRBJ1-4, with unresolved D. This CDR3 is 15 amino acids long. The ends were cut back, 2 bases at V and 6 bases at J, with 14 bases in the middle. Germline V CDR1 and CDR2: SGHNT, YYREEE (reference sequence). In nucleotides, the CDR3 is TGTGCCAGCAGCTTCGACCCGGGTCCGGATGAAAAACTGTTTTTT. Residues: CASSFDPGPDEKLFF.

The V gene is TRBV5-4, the J gene TRBJ2-1; D may be TRBD1 (5 bases). This CDR3 region has 16 residues. V was pared by 2 bases and J by 6 bases, with 18 bases between. The germline V gene has CDR1 SGHNT and CDR2 YYREEE (reference sequence). CDR3 in amino acids: CASSLSRTLVGNEQFF. DNA for the CDR3: TGTGCCAGCAGCTTATCCAGGACACTCGTTGGCAATGAGCAGTTCTTC.

CDR3 amino acids: CAWSFSGDQPQHF. DNA of the CDR3: TGTGCCTGGAGTTTTTCCGGGGATCAGCCCCAGCATTTT. The V and J genes are TRBV30 and TRBJ1-5; D is unresolved. The CDR3 totals 13 residues. V shed 2 bases and J shed 5 bases, with 10 bases lying between them. Germline-derived CDR1 and CDR2 are GTSNPN and SVGIG (reference sequence).

In DNA, the CDR3 is TGTGCCAGCAGCCAAGATTTAATAGCGGGAGTTCCCTACGAGCAGTACTTC. The encoded protein is CASSQDLIAGVPYEQYF. The chain couples TRBV3-1 (or the pseudogene TRBV3-2) to TRBJ2-7; 9 bases fit TRBD2. Germline V gives CDR1 LGHDT, CDR2 YNNKEL (reference sequence). This CDR3 contains 17 residues. With V trimmed by 0 bases and J by 2 bases, 8 bases remained unmatched.

CDR3: CAISDRGGQSSYEQYF. The CDR3 DNA reads TGTGCCATCAGTGACCGGGGGGGCCAGAGCTCCTACGAGCAGTACTTC. The chain employs TRBV10-3 and TRBJ2-7; TRBD2 aligns across 8 bases. CDR1 ENHRY and CDR2 SYGVKD come from the germline V gene. Losses at the gene ends were 3 bases for V and 0 bases for J; bases not matched to a gene: 7. The CDR3 has 16 residues.

This chain uses TRBV9 with TRBJ2-7; 11 positions agree with TRBD2. Trimming removed 3 bases from V and 6 bases from J; junction bases left unmatched: 8. Germline-derived CDR1 and CDR2 are SGDLS and YYNGEE. The CDR3 contains 15 residues. The CDR3 region has the DNA TGTGCCAGCAGCGGCGGGACTAGCGGAGGGGTCGAGCAGTACTTC. Protein: CASSGGTSGGVEQYF.

The CDR3 DNA reads TGTGCCAGCAGCATATTCCCCGGGACAGAGCCCTACGAGCAGTACTTC. Residues: CASSIFPGTEPYEQYF. V and J are TRBV7-2 and TRBJ2-7; TRBD1 matches at 7 bases. V trimming: 5 bases; J trimming: 2 bases; junction bases outside the gene matches: 12. Per germline, CDR1 SGHTA and CDR2 FQGNSA. The CDR3 contains 16 residues.

This sequence joins TRBV27 and TRBJ2-7; a possible D gene is TRBD2 (6 bases). CDR1 and CDR2 from the germline V gene are MNHEY and SMNVEV (reference sequence). The CDR3 runs 15 residues. The V and J ends lost 5 bases and 5 bases respectively, with 19 bases between them. The CDR3 reads CASSRSGTAPHEQYF. CDR3 in DNA: TGTGCCAGCAGTCGCTCCGGGACTGCGCCCCACGAGCAGTACTTC.

The chain has TRBV9 and TRBJ1-2; unclear D gene. V lost 4 bases and J lost 4, with 8 bases in between. Germline CDR1 reads SGDLS; CDR2 reads YYNGEE. CDR3 size: 12 residues. For the CDR3, the DNA is TGTGCCAGCAGCAGGACGGTCTATGGCTACACCTTC. It is translated as CASSRTVYGYTF.

This clone has only one observation. V is TRBV4-1 and J is TRBJ1-1, with D perhaps TRBD1 (5 bases). CDR1 is MGHRA and CDR2 is YSYEKL in the germline V gene. CDR3 length: 14 amino acids. Between the trimmed V and J ends, which lost 2 bases and 0 bases, there was a span of 7 bases. DNA for the CDR3: TGCGCCAGCAGCCAACCGGGGGTGAACACTGAAGCTTTCTTT. This encodes CASSQPGVNTEAFF.

V gene TRBV7-9 combines with J gene TRBJ2-1; D gene unclear. Trimming pared 1 base from V and 5 bases from J, leaving 12 bases between. The CDR3 spans 15 residues. Germline assignment: CDR1 SEHNR and CDR2 FQNEAQ (reference sequence). The CDR3 DNA sequence: TGTGCCAGCAGCTTAGTTGACGACGCCCACAATGAGCAGTTCTTC. The encoded protein is CASSLVDDAHNEQFF. Combining the CDR3 with reference TRBV7-9 and TRBJ2-1 gives the whole variable domain DTGVSQNPRHKITKRGQNVTFRCDPISEHNRLYWYRQTLGQGPEFLTYFQNEAQLEKSRLLSDRFSAERPKGSFSTLEIQRTEQGDSAMYLCASSLVDDAHNEQFFGPGTRLTVL.

This clone was counted a few times. The chain has TRBV7-8 and TRBJ2-7; D may match TRBD1 or TRBD2 (5 bases each). Between the trimmed V and J ends, which lost 8 bases and 2 bases, there was a span of 16 bases. Per germline, CDR1 SGHVS and CDR2 FQNEAQ. This CDR3 is built from 14 residues. The CDR3 nucleotides read TGTGCCAGCCGCCGAGGGGTAGGGGCCTACGAGCAGTACTTC. Its translation: CASRRGVGAYEQYF. Full variable domain (remainder filled in from reference TRBV7-8 and TRBJ2-7): GAGVSQSPRYKVAKRGQDVALRCDPISGHVSLFWYQQALGQGPEFLTYFQNEAQLDKSGLPSDRFFAERPEGSVSTLKIQRTQQEDSAVYLCASRRGVGAYEQYFGPGTRLTVT.

This rearrangement joins TRBV5-5 to TRBJ1-1; D not resolved. Germline V gene sequence: CDR1 SGHKS, CDR2 YYEKEE (reference sequence). Deletions cut 4 bases from V and 3 bases from J, with 10 bases between. This CDR3 has 13 residues. The CDR3 DNA follows: TGTGCCAGCAGCCTCAGTAGGGACACTGAAGCTTTCTTT. Amino acids: CASSLSRDTEAFF.

This clone was found a few times. J is TRBJ1-5 and V is TRBV25-1; D gene ambiguous. The ends were cut back, 3 bases at V and 6 bases at J, with 9 bases in the middle. Germline V gene lookup returns CDR1 MGHDK and CDR2 SYGVNS. The CDR3 is 13 residues long. The CDR3 region has the DNA TGTGCCAGCAGTGAGGGTGGTGGTCAGCCCCAGCATTTT. Amino acids: CASSEGGGQPQHF.